These T cell receptor beta chains were read from a single sample in a study of early T cells in non-severe SARS-CoV-2 infection. TCRdb re-called the 5' RACE reads with MiXCR, one entry per CDR3 protein. The data contain fewer than 80,000 distinct CDR3 sequences, over 3.5% of them seen just once; the ten biggest clones take up 3% to 4%. Sequenced material: whole blood, taken at baseline. These receptors all come from an adult who was a healthcare worker with PCR-confirmed SARS-CoV-2 infection or an uninfected control (not recorded which). The donor label of this sample is uncertain. Each CDR3 is given with its conserved first and last residue. The D gene is left open where the match is weak. Size tells how often a clone was seen (once, few, many) or the class of an expanded clone, and some rows leave it out.

J	D	size	V	DNA	CDR3
TRBJ2-1	TRBD2	many	TRBV11-1	TGTGCCAGCAGCCCGCGGACTAGCGGGGGTGAGCAGTTCTTC	CASSPRTSGGEQFF
TRBJ1-4	.	few	TRBV15	TGTGCCACCAGCAGAGATCCGGATATAACAAAAGAAAAACTGTTTTTT	CATSRDPDITKEKLFF
TRBJ1-1	TRBD1	few	TRBV5-1	TGCGCCAGCAGCGAGGACAGGGGTGGATCTGAAGCTTTCTTT	CASSEDRGGSEAFF
TRBJ2-7	.	many	TRBV29-1	TGCAGCGTTGAAGGTCTAGCATCGGGCGACTACGAGCAGTACTTC	CSVEGLASGDYEQYF
TRBJ2-1	TRBD2	few	TRBV6-1	TGTGCCAGCAGGGGCGGGATGGCGGGGGGCCTCTATGAGCAGTTCTTC	CASRGGMAGGLYEQFF
TRBJ2-1	.	many	TRBV11-3	TGTGCCAGCAGCTTAGGGCGTCAATCTATGGTTGAGCAGTTCTTC	CASSLGRQSMVEQFF
TRBJ2-6	.	.	TRBV7-3	TGTGCCAGCAGCTCCACAGGGTTCTTTGGGGCCAACGTCCTGACTTTC	CASSSTGFFGANVLTF
TRBJ2-7	.	few	TRBV20-1	TGCAGTGCTCTGTCGCTAGTCGAGCAGTACTTC	CSALSLVEQYF
TRBJ1-2	TRBD1	many	TRBV29-1	TGCAGCGTTCCCGGGACAGGGAACTATGGCTACACCTTC	CSVPGTGNYGYTF
TRBJ1-5	TRBD1	.	TRBV3-1	TGTGCCAGCAGCCAAGATCAAGGGACAGGTACCATCCTTAATCAGCCCCAGCATTTT	CASSQDQGTGTILNQPQHF
TRBJ2-3	TRBD1	.	TRBV5-4	TGTGCCAGCAGCCCACAGGGGGCTGTAGATACGCAGTATTTT	CASSPQGAVDTQYF
TRBJ2-7	.	.	TRBV4-2	TGTGCCAGCAGCACCGGACATTCCTACGAGCAGTACTTC	CASSTGHSYEQYF
TRBJ2-2	.	many	TRBV6-4	TGTGCCAGCAGTGAATCTGGTCAGGGGAATACCGGGGAGCTGTTTTTT	CASSESGQGNTGELFF
TRBJ2-7	.	few	TRBV18	TGTGCCAGCTCACCCTCAGGGACCTACGAGCAGTACTTC	CASSPSGTYEQYF
TRBJ2-7	.	many	TRBV18	TGTGCCAGCTCACCCGCCGGACGGGCCTACGAGCAGTACTTC	CASSPAGRAYEQYF
TRBJ2-7	.	.	TRBV7-9	TGTGCCAGCAGCCTCGACAGGACCCGTGAGCAGTACTTC	CASSLDRTREQYF
TRBJ2-7	.	many	TRBV5-1	TGCGCCAGCAGCTTGGACCACGAGCAGTACTTC	CASSLDHEQYF
TRBJ2-4	TRBD1	many	TRBV12-3/TRBV12-4	TGTGCCAGCAGCCCGACAGGGGATGGCATTCAGTACTTC	CASSPTGDGIQYF
TRBJ1-1	TRBD1	many	TRBV29-1	TGCAGCGTTAGGGACAGTTGGAGTGCTGAAGCTTTCTTT	CSVRDSWSAEAFF
TRBJ2-7	.	many	TRBV6-2/TRBV6-3	TGTGCCAGCAGCTTAGATGGCCTCTCCTACGAGCAGTACTTC	CASSLDGLSYEQYF
TRBJ1-1	TRBD1	.	TRBV18	TGTGCCAGCTCACCTTCGACAGGGGGTGGTGAAGCTTTCTTT	CASSPSTGGGEAFF
TRBJ2-7	TRBD1	few	TRBV6-2/TRBV6-3	TGTGCCAGCAGTTACAGGGGACAGGGTCTCTTGGAGCGGTCTAGCCAGTACTTC	CASSYRGQGLLERSSQYF
TRBJ2-6	TRBD1	.	TRBV12-3/TRBV12-4	TGTGCCAGCAGTCCCAAGACAGGGGGCGTCTTATCTGGGGCCAACGTCCTGACTTTC	CASSPKTGGVLSGANVLTF
TRBJ2-1	.	.	TRBV12-3/TRBV12-4	TGTGCCAGCAGTAGGGACAACTACAATGAGCAGTTCTTC	CASSRDNYNEQFF
TRBJ1-1	.	.	TRBV10-3	TGTGCCATCAGTGACGGGCAGGGCAGGAACACTGAAGCTTTCTTT	CAISDGQGRNTEAFF